Sequencing of this T cell receptor (beta chain) was carried out in a study of shared clonotypes between healthy human individuals. To note about this clone: Its cognate antigen is unknown. The same CDR3 also results from other DNA sequences found in this sample.

Study findings and constraints: Sorted-subset sequencing, rarefaction showed, was incomplete despite large depth. In a handful of donors, roughly 5.2% of naive CD4 clonotypes appeared in common.

200 to 250 ng DNA, about 33,000 T cell genomes, went into each sorted-subset replicate PCR. Per the study methods: Sequence data from immunoSEQ were junction-only and lacked quality scores; consequently, filtering differed. Sequencing used immunoSEQ multiplex PCR; TCRdb keeps in-frame clones, though not all of them. From that table come the V and J calls and clone size; the DNA was used to work out D and trimming. Here the sample spans over 2 million clones, just under 95% being singletons. The germline gives CDR1 SGHTA, CDR2 FQGTGA. CDR3 length: 14 residues. Unmatched junction bases numbered 5, after V lost 3 bases and J lost 6 bases.

Sequencing was done on a sample of naive CD4+ T cells from PBMCs. The subset here: CD45RA+ positively selected. The receptor was derived from a man younger than 35 in good health. Some clones in this sample may be carry-over from other donors' samples. The V and J genes are TRBV7-3 and TRBJ2-3; 8 bases map to TRBD2. The CDR3 sequence: CASSLSLAGDTQYF. CDR3 DNA: TGTGCCAGCAGCTTGTCTCTAGCGGGCGATACGCAGTATTTT.